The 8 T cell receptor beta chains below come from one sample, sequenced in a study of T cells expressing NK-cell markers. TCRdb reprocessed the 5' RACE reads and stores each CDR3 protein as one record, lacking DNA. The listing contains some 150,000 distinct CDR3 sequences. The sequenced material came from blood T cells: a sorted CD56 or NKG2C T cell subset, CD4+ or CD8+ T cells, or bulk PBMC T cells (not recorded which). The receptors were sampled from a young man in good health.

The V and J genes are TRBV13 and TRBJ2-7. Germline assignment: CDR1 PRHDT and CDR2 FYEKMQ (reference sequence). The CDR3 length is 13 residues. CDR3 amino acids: CASSLESSYEQYF.

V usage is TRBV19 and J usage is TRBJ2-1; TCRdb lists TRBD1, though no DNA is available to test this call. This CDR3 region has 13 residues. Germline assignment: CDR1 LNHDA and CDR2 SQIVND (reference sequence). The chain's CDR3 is CATARDPYNEQFF. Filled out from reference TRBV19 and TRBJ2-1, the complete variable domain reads DGGITQSPKYLFRKEGQNVTLSCEQNLNHDAMYWYRQDPGQGLRLIYYSQIVNDFQKGDIAEGYSVSREKKESFPLTVTSAQKNPTAFYLCATARDPYNEQFFGPGTRLTVL.

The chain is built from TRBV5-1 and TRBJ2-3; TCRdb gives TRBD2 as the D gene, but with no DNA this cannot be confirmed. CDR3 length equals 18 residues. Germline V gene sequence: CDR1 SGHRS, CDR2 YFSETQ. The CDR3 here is CASSLATSGTTPTDTQYF.

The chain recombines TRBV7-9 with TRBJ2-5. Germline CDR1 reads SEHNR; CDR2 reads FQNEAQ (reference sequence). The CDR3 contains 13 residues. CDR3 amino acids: CASSLPEGETQYF.

The CDR3: CASSQQGGNEKLFF. The chain employs TRBV9 and TRBJ1-4; TCRdb calls TRBD1, which cannot be checked without DNA. The germline V gene encodes CDR1 SGDLS and CDR2 YYNGEE. The CDR3 consists of 14 residues. Drawing the rest from reference TRBV9 and TRBJ1-4, the complete variable domain is DSGVTQTPKHLITATGQRVTLRCSPRSGDLSVYWYQQSLDQGLQFLIQYYNGEERAKGNILERFSAQQFPDLHSELNLSSLELGDSALYFCASSQQGGNEKLFFGSGTQLSVL.

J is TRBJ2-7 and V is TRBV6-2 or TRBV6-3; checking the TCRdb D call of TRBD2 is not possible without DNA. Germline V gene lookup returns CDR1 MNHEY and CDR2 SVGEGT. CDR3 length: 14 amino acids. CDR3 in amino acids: CASSSIAGEYEQYF.

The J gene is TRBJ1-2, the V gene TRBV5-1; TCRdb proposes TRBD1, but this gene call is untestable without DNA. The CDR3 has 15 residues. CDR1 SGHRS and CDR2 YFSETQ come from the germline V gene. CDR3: CASSLTGTGFYGYTF.

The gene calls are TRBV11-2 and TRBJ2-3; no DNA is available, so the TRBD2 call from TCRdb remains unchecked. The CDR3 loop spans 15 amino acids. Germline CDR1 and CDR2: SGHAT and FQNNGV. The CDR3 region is CASSFLAGSTDTQYF.